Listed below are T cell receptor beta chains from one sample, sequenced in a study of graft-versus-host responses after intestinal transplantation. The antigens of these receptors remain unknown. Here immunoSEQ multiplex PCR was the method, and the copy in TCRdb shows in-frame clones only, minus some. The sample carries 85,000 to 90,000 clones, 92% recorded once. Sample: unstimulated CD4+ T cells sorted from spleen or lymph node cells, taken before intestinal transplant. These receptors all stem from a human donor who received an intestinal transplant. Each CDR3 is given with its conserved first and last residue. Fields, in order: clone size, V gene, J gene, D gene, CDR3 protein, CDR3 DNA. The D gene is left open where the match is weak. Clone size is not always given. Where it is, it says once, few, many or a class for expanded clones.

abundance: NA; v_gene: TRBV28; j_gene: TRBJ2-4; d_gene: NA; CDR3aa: CASSLDRRLAKNIQYF; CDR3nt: TGTGCCAGCAGTTTAGACCGCCGATTAGCCAAAAACATTCAGTACTTC
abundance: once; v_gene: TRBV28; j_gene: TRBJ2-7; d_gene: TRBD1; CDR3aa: CASSTPGQGIYEQYF; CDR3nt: TGTGCCAGCAGCACCCCGGGACAGGGAATCTACGAGCAGTACTTC
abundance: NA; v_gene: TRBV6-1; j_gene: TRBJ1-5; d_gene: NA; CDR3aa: CASSEHRRINQPQHF; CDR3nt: TGTGCCAGCAGTGAACACAGGCGAATCAATCAGCCCCAGCATTTT
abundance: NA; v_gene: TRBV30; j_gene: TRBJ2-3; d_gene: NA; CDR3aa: CAWASTDTQYF; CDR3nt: TGTGCCTGGGCTAGCACAGATACGCAGTATTTT
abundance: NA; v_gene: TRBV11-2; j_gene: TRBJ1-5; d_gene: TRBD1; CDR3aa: CASSLPGQGANQPQHF; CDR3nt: TGTGCCAGCAGCTTGCCCGGACAGGGGGCAAATCAGCCCCAGCATTTT
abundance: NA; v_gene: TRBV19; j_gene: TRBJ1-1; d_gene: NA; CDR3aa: CASSPNGQPNTEAFF; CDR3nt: TGTGCCAGTAGTCCTAACGGCCAGCCAAACACTGAAGCTTTCTTT
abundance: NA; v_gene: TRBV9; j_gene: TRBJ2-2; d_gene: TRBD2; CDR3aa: CASSIGLAENTGELFF; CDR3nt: TGTGCCAGCAGCATCGGACTAGCGGAGAACACCGGGGAGCTGTTTTTT
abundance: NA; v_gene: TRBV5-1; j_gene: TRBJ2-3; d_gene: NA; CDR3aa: CASSLVAAGPSTDTQYF; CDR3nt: TGCGCCAGCAGCCTCGTTGCTGCAGGTCCAAGCACAGATACGCAGTATTTT
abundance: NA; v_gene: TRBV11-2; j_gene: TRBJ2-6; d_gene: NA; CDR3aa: CASSLLPVSGANVLTF; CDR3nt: TGTGCCAGCAGCTTACTGCCCGTTTCTGGGGCCAACGTCCTGACTTTC
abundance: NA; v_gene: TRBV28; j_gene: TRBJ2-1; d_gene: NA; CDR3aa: CASSQTLGKSSYNEQFF; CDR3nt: TGTGCCAGCAGTCAAACACTAGGGAAGAGCTCCTACAATGAGCAGTTCTTC
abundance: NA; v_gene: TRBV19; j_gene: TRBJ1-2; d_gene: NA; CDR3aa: CASSMGHNYGYTF; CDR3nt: TGTGCCAGTAGTATGGGACATAACTATGGCTACACCTTC
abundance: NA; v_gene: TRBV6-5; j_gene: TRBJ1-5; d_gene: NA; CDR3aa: CASSYSGYQPQHF; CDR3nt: TGTGCCAGCAGTTACTCGGGATACCAGCCCCAGCATTTT
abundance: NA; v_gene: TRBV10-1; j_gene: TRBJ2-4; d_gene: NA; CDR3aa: CASSESAKNIQYF; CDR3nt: TGCGCCAGCAGTGAGTCTGCCAAAAACATTCAGTACTTC
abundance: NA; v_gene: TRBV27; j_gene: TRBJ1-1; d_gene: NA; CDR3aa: CASSLRSGAETEAFF; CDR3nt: TGTGCCAGCAGTCTTCGCTCAGGGGCTGAAACTGAAGCTTTCTTT
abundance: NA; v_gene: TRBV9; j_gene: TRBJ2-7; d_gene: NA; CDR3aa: CASSPSSRSYEQYF; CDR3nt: TGTGCCAGCAGCCCCTCTTCGCGCTCCTACGAGCAGTACTTC
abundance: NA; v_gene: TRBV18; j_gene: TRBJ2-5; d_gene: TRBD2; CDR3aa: CASSPVAGAVKTQYF; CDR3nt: TGTGCCAGCTCACCGGTAGCGGGAGCAGTTAAGACCCAGTACTTC
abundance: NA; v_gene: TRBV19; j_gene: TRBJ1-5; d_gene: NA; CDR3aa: CASSMQRNSNQPQHF; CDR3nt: TGTGCCAGTAGTATGCAACGTAATAGCAATCAGCCCCAGCATTTT
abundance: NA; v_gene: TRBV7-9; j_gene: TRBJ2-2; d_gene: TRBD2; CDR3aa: CASSPIAGRDTGELFF; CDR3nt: TGTGCCAGCAGCCCTATAGCGGGGCGTGACACCGGGGAGCTGTTTTTT
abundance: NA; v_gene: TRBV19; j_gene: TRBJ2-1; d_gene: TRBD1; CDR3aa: CASSIPRGSSYNEQFF; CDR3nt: TGTGCCAGTAGTATCCCCAGGGGGAGCTCCTACAATGAGCAGTTCTTC
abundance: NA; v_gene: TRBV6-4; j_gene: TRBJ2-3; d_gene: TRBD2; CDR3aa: CASSEASGSNTDTQYF; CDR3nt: TGTGCCAGCAGTGAAGCTAGCGGGAGTAACACAGATACGCAGTATTTT
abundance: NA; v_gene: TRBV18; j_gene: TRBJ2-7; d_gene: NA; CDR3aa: CASSPLPGGGDSSYEQYF; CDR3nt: TGTGCCAGCTCACCACTCCCCGGCGGCGGAGATAGCTCCTACGAGCAGTACTTC
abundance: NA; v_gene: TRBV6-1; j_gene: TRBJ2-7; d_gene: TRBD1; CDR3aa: CASRQGTVYEQYF; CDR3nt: TGTGCCAGCAGACAGGGGACAGTCTACGAGCAGTACTTC
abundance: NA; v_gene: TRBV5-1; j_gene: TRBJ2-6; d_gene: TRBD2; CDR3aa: CASRPSGGSGANVLTF; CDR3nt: TGCGCCAGCAGACCTAGCGGGGGATCTGGGGCCAACGTCCTGACTTTC
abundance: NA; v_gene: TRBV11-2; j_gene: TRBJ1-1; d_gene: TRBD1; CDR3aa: CASSLAGTGVTEAFF; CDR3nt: TGTGCCAGCAGCTTAGCCGGGACAGGGGTCACTGAAGCTTTCTTT